Included here is one T cell receptor (beta chain) sequence, with context. Participants had their cohort set by participant-reported clinical history. This sample stems from a study of blood T cell repertoires in COVID-19. The assay was immunoSEQ multiplex PCR, and TCRdb's table has in-frame clones only and misses some. Among 300,000 to 350,000 clones, 80% to 90% were seen once, and the ten largest hold 2.2%. This sequence was found in a man aged 25 to 40 who had recovered from COVID-19. Material: PBMCs or T cells enriched from blood (not recorded which).

The CDR3 coding sequence is TGTGCCAGCAGCTCGGGACAGTTGTACGAGCAGTACTTC. It yields the protein CASSSGQLYEQYF. The genes are TRBV5-8 and TRBJ2-7, with 7 bases fitting TRBD1. This CDR3 has 13 residues. The germline gives CDR1 SGHTS, CDR2 YDEGEE. J lost 4 bases, V lost 3 bases, and 4 bases had no gene match.